This paragraph reports one T cell receptor (beta chain). PCR was performed a second time for about 7 to 11 cycles using a sample-barcoded 5' primer and a J-beta primer mix. TCRdb fed the 5' RACE reads into MiXCR, producing one record per CDR3 protein. This table holds roughly 1.5 million distinct CDR3 sequences, 35% to 45% found once. With V trimmed by 6 bases and J by 1 base, 2 bases remained unmatched. The CDR3 has 15 amino acids. The source of the sample is a study of blood T cells in healthy people across ages. The rearrangement uses TRBV12-3 or TRBV12-4 and TRBJ2-2; TRBD2 matches 10 bases. The clonotype originates from a woman under 30 in good health. The sequenced material came from blood. CDR3: CASRGLALNTGELFF. The CDR3 DNA follows: TGTGCCAGCAGGGGACTAGCGCTGAACACCGGGGAGCTGTTTTTT.